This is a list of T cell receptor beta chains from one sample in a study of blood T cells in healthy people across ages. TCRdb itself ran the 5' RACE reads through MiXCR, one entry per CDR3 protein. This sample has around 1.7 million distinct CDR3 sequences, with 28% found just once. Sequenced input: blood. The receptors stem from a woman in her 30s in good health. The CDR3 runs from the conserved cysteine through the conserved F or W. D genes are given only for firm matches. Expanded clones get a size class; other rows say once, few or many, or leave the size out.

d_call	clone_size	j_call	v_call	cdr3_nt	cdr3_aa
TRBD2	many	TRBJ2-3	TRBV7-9	TGTGCCAGCAGCCCGTTTACCAATGAGCGGGGAGCCAATACGCAGTATTTT	CASSPFTNERGANTQYF
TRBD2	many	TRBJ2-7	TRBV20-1	TGCAGTGTATCGGGACTAGCGGGCGTCGAGCAGTACTTC	CSVSGLAGVEQYF
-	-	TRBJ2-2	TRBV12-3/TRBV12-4	TGTGCCAGCAGTTTGGACAGGGAGGGGAACACCGGGGAGCTGTTTTTT	CASSLDREGNTGELFF
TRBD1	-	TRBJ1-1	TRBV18	TGTGCCAGCTCCCCTCAAAGGGGGCGAAACACTGAAGCTTTCTTT	CASSPQRGRNTEAFF
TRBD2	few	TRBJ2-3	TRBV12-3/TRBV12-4	TGTGCCAGCAGTTTACGGGCGGGAGGGTCGGATACGCAGTATTTT	CASSLRAGGSDTQYF
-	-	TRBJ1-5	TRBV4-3	TGCGCCAGCAGCCAAGATTGGAAAGGTAATCAGCCCCAGCATTTT	CASSQDWKGNQPQHF
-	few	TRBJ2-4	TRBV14	TGTGCCAGCAGCCGATCCAAGGGGGGAAACATTCAGTACTTC	CASSRSKGGNIQYF
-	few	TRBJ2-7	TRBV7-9	TGTGCCAGCAGCCATGCCTGGGCCTCCTCCTACGAGCAGTACTTC	CASSHAWASSYEQYF
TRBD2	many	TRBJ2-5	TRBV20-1	TGCAGTGCTAGACTCCCTAGCGGGAGTAGGGAGACCCAGTACTTC	CSARLPSGSRETQYF
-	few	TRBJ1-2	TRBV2	TGTGCCAGCAAACAGACTAACTATGGCTACACCTTC	CASKQTNYGYTF
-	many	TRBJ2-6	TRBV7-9	TGTGCCAGCAGCTTAGTTCTATCTGGGGCCAACGTCCTGACTTTC	CASSLVLSGANVLTF
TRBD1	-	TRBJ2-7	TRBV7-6	TGTGCCAGCAGCCATCACCGGGACAGGCCCTACGAGCAGTACTTC	CASSHHRDRPYEQYF
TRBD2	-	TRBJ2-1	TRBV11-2	TGTGCCAGCAGCAAAAGCGGGGTCATCTACAATGAGCAGTTCTTC	CASSKSGVIYNEQFF
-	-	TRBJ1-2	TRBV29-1	TGCAGCGGGGCAGGGTCTGAAGGCTACACCTTC	CSGAGSEGYTF
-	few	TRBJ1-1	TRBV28	TGTGCCAGCGGGTTGGGAACGGGTCTGAACACTGAAGCTTTCTTT	CASGLGTGLNTEAFF
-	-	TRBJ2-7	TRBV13	TGTGCCACCGGCCGGGGAACTAACTCCTACGAGCAGTACTTC	CATGRGTNSYEQYF
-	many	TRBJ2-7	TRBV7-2	TGTGCCAGCAGCTTAACGGCTGGCCGGTACGAGCAGTACTTC	CASSLTAGRYEQYF
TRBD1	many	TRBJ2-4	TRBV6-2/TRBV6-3	TGTGCCAGCAGTTATTCCGGGACAGGGATTGGAGCCAAAAACATTCAGTACTTC	CASSYSGTGIGAKNIQYF
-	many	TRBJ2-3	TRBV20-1	TGCAGTGCAGAGCAGGGTGGAGATACGCAGTATTTT	CSAEQGGDTQYF
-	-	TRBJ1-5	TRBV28	TGTGCCAGCAGTGTACCTTTAACAGGGAATCAGCCCCAGCATTTT	CASSVPLTGNQPQHF
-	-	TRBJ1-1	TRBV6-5	TGTGCCAGCAGTTACTCGATGACGAACACTGAAGCTTTCTTT	CASSYSMTNTEAFF
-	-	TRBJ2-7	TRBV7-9	TGTACCAGCAGCCCCCGGCTAGCTGTCTACGAGCAGTACTTC	CTSSPRLAVYEQYF
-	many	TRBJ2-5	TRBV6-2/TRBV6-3	TGTGCCAGCCGGGCCGGGGAGACCCAGTACTTC	CASRAGETQYF
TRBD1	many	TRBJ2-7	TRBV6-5	TGTGCCAGCAGTCTGGCGGGGACAGGGCCCCTGGAGCAGTACTTC	CASSLAGTGPLEQYF
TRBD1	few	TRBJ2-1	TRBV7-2	TGTGCCAGCAGCTTAGTTTGGACAGGGGGCGGGAATGAGCAGTTCTTC	CASSLVWTGGGNEQFF
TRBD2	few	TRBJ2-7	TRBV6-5	TGTGCCAGCAGTTACCGGGGGGGGTCCCCCTACGAGCAGTACTTC	CASSYRGGSPYEQYF
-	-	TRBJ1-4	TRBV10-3	TGTGCCATCGCCCAGGGGACTAATGAAAAACTGTTTTTT	CAIAQGTNEKLFF
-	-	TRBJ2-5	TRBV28	TGTGCCAGCAGTTTCAGAGGATCTAGGGTAAAAGAGACCCAGTACTTC	CASSFRGSRVKETQYF
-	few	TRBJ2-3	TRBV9	TGTGCCAGCAGCGACCAACAGGGGACTAGCACAGATACGCAGTATTTT	CASSDQQGTSTDTQYF
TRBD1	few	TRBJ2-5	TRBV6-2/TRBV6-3	TGTGCCAGCAGTCGCGACAGGGTGCGGAGAGAGACCCAGTACTTC	CASSRDRVRRETQYF
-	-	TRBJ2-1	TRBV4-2	TGTGCCAGCAGCCAAGAATCAAGGAGCTCCTACAATGAGCAGTTCTTC	CASSQESRSSYNEQFF
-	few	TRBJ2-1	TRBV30	TGTGCCTGGAGTCTGGGGGATTCCTACAATGAGCAGTTCTTC	CAWSLGDSYNEQFF
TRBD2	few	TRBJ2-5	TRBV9	TGTGCCAGCCGGGGGGGAATAAACGACCAAGAGACCCAGTACTTC	CASRGGINDQETQYF
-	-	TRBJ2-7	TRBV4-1	TGCGCCAGCAGCCAAGATCCCCCCGGGACGTACGCCTACGAGCAGTACTTC	CASSQDPPGTYAYEQYF
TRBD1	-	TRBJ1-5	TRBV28	TGTGCCAGCAGGCCCGGGACAGGGCACAATCAGCCCCAGCATTTT	CASRPGTGHNQPQHF
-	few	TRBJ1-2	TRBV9	TGTGCCAGCAGCCCGACAGGTATTTACTATGGCTACACCTTC	CASSPTGIYYGYTF
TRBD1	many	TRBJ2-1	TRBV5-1	TGTGCCAGCAGTTCCGGGACAGGGGGTAATGAGCAGTTCTTC	CASSSGTGGNEQFF
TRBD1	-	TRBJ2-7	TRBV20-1	TGCAGTGCCCAATTAAGACAGGGTTACTACGAGCAGTACTTC	CSAQLRQGYYEQYF
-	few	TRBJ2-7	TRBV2	TGTGCCAGCAGCAAGGGGGATCGAAGCGAGCAGTACTTC	CASSKGDRSEQYF
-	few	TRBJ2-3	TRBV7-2	TGTGCCAGCACCACTAGGGCAGATACGCAGTATTTT	CASTTRADTQYF
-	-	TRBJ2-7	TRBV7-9	TGTACCAGCGCCCTTAGTCGGGGCGAGCAGTACTTC	CTSALSRGEQYF
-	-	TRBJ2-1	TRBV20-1	TGCAGTGCTCTCTCGCCTGGGTCAGATGAGCAGTTCTTC	CSALSPGSDEQFF
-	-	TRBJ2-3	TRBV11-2	TGTGCCAGCAGCTTAGGGGTGCCAGGTGCTACGCAGTATTTT	CASSLGVPGATQYF
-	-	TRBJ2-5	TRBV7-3	TGTGCCAGCAGCCCTTCGGGGCTAGTAGGGGAGACCCAGTACTTC	CASSPSGLVGETQYF
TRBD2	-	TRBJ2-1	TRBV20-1	TGCAGTGCTAGAGATGGCGGTAGCGGGAGGTCGGACAATGAGCAGTTCTTC	CSARDGGSGRSDNEQFF
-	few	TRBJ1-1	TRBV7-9	TGTGCCAGCAGCTTAATGGTCAGGGGTGAAGCTTTCTTT	CASSLMVRGEAFF
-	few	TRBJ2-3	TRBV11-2	TGTGCCAGCAGCCCTGGGGCTATCTGGTATACGCAGTATTTT	CASSPGAIWYTQYF
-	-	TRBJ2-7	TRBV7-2	TGTGCCAGCAGCGTTGCCGGGACCCGGAGCTCCTACGAGCAGTACTTC	CASSVAGTRSSYEQYF
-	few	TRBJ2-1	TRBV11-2	TGTGCCAGCAGCTCGACTACTCGGGGCAATGAGCAGTTCTTC	CASSSTTRGNEQFF
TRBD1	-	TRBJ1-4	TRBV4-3	TGCGCCAGCAGCCAAGCCTCCGGGACAGGAGGGAACGAAAAACTGTTTTTT	CASSQASGTGGNEKLFF
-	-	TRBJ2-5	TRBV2	TGTGCCAGCAGTGAAGCTTGGGGGGGCTACAATGAGCAGTACTTC	CASSEAWGGYNEQYF
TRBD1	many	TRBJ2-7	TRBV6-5	TGTGCCAGATCAACGGGACAGTACTACGAGCAGTACTTC	CARSTGQYYEQYF